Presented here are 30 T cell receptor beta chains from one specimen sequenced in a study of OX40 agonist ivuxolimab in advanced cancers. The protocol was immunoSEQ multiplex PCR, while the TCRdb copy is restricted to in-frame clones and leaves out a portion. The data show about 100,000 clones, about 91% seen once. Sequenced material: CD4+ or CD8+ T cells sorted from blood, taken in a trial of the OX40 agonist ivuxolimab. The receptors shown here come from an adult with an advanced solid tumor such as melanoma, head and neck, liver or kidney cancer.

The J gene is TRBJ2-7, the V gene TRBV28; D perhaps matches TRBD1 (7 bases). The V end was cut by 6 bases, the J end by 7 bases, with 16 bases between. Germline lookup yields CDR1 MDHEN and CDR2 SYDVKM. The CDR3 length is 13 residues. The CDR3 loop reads CASSPGGLWEQYF. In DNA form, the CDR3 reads TGTGCCAGCAGCCCAGGGGGGCTGTGGGAGCAGTACTTC.

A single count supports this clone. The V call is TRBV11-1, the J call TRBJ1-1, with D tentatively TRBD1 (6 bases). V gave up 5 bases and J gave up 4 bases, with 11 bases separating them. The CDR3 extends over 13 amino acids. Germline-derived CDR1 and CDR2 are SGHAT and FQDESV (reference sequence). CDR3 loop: CASSRGTGTEAFF. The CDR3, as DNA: TGTGCCAGCAGCAGGGGGACGGGCACTGAAGCTTTCTTT.

As DNA, the CDR3 is TGTGCCAGCAGTACCGGACGAGGGAGGGATACGCAGTATTTT. Its translation is CASSTGRGRDTQYF. The chain has TRBV28 and TRBJ2-3, with D possibly TRBD2 on 6 matching bases. V lost 5 bases and J 6 bases, leaving 15 bases between the germline ends. The CDR3 spans 14 residues. Germline CDR1 and CDR2: MDHEN and SYDVKM.

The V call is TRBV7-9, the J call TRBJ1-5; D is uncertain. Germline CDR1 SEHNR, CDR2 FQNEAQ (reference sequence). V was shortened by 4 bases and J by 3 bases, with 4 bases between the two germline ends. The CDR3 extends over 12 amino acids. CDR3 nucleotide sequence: TGTGCCAGCAGCTCGGTCAATCAGCCCCAGCATTTT. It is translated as CASSSVNQPQHF.

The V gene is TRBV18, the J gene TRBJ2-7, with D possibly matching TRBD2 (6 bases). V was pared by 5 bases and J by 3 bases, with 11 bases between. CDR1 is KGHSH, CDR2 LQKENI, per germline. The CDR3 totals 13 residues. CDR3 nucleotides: TGTGCCAGCTCAGCGGGATCTCTCTACGAGCAGTACTTC. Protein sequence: CASSAGSLYEQYF.

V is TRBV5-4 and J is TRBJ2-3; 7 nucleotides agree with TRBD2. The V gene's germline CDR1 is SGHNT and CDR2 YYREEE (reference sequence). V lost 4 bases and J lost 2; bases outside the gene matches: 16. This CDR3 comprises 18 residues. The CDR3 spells CASSRPQRLAVLTDTQYF. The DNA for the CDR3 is TGTGCCAGCAGCAGACCCCAACGACTAGCCGTACTCACAGATACGCAGTATTTT.

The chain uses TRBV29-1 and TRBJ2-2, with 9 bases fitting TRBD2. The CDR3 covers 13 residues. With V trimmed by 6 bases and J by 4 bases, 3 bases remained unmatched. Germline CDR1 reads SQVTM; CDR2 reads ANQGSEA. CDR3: CSVGTSSTGELFF. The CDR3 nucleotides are TGCAGCGTAGGGACTAGCTCCACCGGGGAGCTGTTTTTT.

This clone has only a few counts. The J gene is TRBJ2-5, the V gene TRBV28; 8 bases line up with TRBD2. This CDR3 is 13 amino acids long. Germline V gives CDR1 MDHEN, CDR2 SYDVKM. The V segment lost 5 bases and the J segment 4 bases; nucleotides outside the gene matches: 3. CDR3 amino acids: CASSGSGIETQYF. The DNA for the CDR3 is TGTGCCAGCAGTGGTAGCGGGATAGAGACCCAGTACTTC.

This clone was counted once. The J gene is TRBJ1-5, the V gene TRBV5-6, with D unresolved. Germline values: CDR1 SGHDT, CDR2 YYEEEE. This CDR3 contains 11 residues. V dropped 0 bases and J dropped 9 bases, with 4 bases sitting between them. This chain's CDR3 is CASSLGVPQHF. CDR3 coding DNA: TGTGCCAGCAGCTTGGGGGTGCCCCAGCATTTT. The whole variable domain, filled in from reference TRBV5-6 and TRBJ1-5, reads DAGVTQSPTHLIKTRGQQVTLRCSPKSGHDTVSWYQQALGQGPQFIFQYYEEEERQRGNFPDRFSGHQFPNYSSELNVNALLLGDSALYLCASSLGVPQHFGDGTRLSIL.

As DNA, the CDR3 is TGTGCCAGCAGTGAAAGGCGAGGGGGAGAGAACTACGAGCAGTACTTC. This encodes CASSERRGGENYEQYF. The chain uses TRBV2 and TRBJ2-7; D is possibly TRBD1 (6 bases). CDR1 SNHLY and CDR2 FYNNEI come from the germline V gene. The CDR3 contains 16 residues. V lost 2 bases and J lost 3, with 17 bases in between. Combining the CDR3 with reference TRBV2 and TRBJ2-7 gives the whole variable domain EPEVTQTPSHQVTQMGQEVILRCVPISNHLYFYWYRQILGQKVEFLVSFYNNEISEKSEIFDDQFSVERPDGSNFTLKIRSTKLEDSAMYFCASSERRGGENYEQYFGPGTRLTVT.

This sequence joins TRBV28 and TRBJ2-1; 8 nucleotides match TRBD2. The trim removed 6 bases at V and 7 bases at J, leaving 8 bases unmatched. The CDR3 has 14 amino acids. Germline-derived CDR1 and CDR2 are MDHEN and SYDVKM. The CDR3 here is CASSPPGGPNEQFF. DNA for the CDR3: TGTGCCAGCAGCCCGCCGGGAGGGCCTAATGAGCAGTTCTTC.

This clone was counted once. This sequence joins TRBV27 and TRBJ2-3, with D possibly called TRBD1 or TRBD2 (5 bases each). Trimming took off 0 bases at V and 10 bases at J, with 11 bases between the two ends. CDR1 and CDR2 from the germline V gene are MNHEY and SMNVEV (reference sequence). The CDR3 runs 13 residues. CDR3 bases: TGTGCCAGCAGTTTATCAGGGCAGGGAGCGCAGTATTTT. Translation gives CASSLSGQGAQYF.

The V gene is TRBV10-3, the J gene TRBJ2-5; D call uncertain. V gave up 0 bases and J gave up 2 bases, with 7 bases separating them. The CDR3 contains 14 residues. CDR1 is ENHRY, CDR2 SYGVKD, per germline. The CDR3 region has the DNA TGTGCCATCAGTGAGTCGGTGTTACAAGAGACCCAGTACTTC. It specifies CAISESVLQETQYF.

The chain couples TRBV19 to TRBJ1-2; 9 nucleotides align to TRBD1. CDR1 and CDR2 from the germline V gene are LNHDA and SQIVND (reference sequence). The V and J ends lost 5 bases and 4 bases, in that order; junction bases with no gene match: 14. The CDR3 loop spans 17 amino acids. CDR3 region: CASSPSPSQGASYGYTF. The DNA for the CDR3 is TGTGCCAGTAGTCCGTCCCCTTCACAGGGGGCCTCCTATGGCTACACCTTC.

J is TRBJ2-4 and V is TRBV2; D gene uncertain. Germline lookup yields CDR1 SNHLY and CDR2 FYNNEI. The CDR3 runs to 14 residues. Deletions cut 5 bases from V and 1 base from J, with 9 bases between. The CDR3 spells CASSYRGAKNIQYF. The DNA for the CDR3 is TGTGCCAGCAGTTACCGAGGTGCCAAAAACATTCAGTACTTC.

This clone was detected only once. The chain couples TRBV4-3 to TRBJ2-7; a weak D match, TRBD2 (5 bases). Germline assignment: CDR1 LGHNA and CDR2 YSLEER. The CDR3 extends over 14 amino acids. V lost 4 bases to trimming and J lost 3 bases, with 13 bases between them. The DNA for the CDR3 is TGCGCCAGCAGCCCGGGAACTCGGAACTACGAGCAGTACTTC. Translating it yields CASSPGTRNYEQYF.

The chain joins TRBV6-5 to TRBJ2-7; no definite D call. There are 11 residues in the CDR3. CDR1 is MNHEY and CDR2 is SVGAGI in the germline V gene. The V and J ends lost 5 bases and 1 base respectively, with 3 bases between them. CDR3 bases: TGTGCCAGCAGTCAATCCTACGAGCAGTACTTC. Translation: CASSQSYEQYF.

The CDR3 region has the DNA TGTGCCAGCAGAGATGACGGTCCCCGAGGGTACTTC. It yields the protein CASRDDGPRGYF. This sequence joins TRBV2 and TRBJ2-7; D call uncertain. This CDR3 has 12 amino acids. V was cut by 6 bases and J by 12 bases, with 18 bases left in between. Germline values: CDR1 SNHLY, CDR2 FYNNEI.

CDR3 amino acids: CASSPPNQGAYNEQFF. The DNA of the CDR3 is TGTGCCAGCTCACCACCGAACCAGGGGGCTTACAATGAGCAGTTCTTC. The chain links TRBV18 to TRBJ2-1; TRBD1 aligns across 8 bases. Germline lookup yields CDR1 KGHSH and CDR2 LQKENI. This CDR3 region has 16 residues. The V gene end was trimmed by 0 bases and the J gene end by 4 bases; junction bases not matched to a gene: 5.

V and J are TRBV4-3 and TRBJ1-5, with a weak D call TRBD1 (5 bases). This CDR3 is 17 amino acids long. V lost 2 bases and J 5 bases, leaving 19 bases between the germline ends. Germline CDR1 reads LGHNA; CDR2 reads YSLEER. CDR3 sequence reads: CASSQSFPGTDHQPQHF. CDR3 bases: TGCGCCAGCAGCCAATCTTTTCCCGGGACGGATCATCAGCCCCAGCATTTT.

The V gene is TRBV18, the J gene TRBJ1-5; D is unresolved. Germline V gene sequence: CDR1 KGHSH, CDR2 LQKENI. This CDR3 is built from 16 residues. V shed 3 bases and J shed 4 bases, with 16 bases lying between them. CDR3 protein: CASSPLGVALNQPQHF. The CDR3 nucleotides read TGTGCCAGCTCACCCCTTGGGGTTGCCCTTAATCAGCCCCAGCATTTT.

The CDR3 loop reads CASSQAVNTEAFF. The CDR3 DNA reads TGTGCCAGCAGCCAAGCAGTGAACACTGAAGCTTTCTTT. The genes are TRBV4-2 and TRBJ1-1; D is undetermined. Germline V gene data show CDR1 as LGHNA and CDR2 as YNFKEQ. V was trimmed by 1 base and J by 0 bases, leaving 3 bases between them. The length of the CDR3 is 13 residues.

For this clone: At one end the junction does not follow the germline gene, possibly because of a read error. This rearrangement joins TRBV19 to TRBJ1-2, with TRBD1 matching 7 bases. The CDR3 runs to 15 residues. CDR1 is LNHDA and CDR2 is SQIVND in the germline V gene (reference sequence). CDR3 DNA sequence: TGTGCCAGTAGCATAGGGGACAGAATTAACGGAGGCTACACCTTC. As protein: CASSIGDRINGGYTF. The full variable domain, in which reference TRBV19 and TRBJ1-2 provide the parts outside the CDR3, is DGGITQSPKYLFRKEGQNVTLSCEQNLNHDAMYWYRQDPGQGLRLIYYSQIVNDFQKGDIAEGYSVSREKKESFPLTVTSAQKNPTAFYLCASSIGDRINGGYTFGSGTRLTVV.

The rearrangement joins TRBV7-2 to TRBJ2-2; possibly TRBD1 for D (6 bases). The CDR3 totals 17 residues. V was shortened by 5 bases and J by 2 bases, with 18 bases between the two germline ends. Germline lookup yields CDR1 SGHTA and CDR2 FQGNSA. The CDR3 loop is CASSRSLGQLNTGELFF. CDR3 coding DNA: TGTGCCAGCAGCCGATCCCTCGGACAGCTAAACACCGGGGAGCTGTTTTTT.

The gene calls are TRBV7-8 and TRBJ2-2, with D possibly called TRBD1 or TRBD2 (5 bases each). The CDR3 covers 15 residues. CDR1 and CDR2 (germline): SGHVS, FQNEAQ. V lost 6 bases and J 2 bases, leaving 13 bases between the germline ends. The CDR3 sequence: CASSTRGPNTGELFF. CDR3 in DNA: TGTGCCAGCAGTACTAGGGGACCCAACACCGGGGAGCTGTTTTTT.

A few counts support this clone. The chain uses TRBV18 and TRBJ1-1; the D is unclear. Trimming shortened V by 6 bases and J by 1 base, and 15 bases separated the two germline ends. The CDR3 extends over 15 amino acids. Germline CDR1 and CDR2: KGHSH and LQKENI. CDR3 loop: CASSNNVQQNTEAFF. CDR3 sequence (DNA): TGTGCCAGCTCCAATAACGTACAGCAGAACACTGAAGCTTTCTTT.

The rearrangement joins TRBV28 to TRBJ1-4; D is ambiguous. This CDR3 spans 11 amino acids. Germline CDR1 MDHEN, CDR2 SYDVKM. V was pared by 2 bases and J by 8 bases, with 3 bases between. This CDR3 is CASSLREKLFF. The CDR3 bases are TGTGCCAGCAGTTTACGGGAAAAACTGTTTTTT.

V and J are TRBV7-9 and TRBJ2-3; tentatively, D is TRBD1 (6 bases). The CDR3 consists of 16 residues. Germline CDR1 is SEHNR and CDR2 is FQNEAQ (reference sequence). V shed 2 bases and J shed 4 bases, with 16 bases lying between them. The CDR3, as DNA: TGTGCCAGCAGCTTAACGGGGCCACAGGGTTCAGATACGCAGTATTTT. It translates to CASSLTGPQGSDTQYF.

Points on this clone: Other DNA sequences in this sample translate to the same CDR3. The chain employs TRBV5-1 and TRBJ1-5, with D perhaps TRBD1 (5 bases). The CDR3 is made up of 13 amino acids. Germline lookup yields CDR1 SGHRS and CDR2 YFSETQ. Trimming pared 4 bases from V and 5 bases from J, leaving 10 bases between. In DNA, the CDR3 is TGCGCCAGCAGCCTGGGGGGAGATCAGCCCCAGCATTTT. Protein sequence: CASSLGGDQPQHF. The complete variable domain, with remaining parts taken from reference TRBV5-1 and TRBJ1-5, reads KAGVTQTPRYLIKTRGQQVTLSCSPISGHRSVSWYQQTPGQGLQFLFEYFSETQRNKGNFPGRFSGRQFSNSRSEMNVSTLELGDSALYLCASSLGGDQPQHFGDGTRLSIL.

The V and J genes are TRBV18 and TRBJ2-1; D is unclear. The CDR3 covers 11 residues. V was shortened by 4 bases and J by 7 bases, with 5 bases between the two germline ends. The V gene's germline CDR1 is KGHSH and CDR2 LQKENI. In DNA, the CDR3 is TGTGCCAGCTCACGAGCGAATGAGCAGTTCTTC. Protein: CASSRANEQFF.